One and the same sample provided the 8 T cell receptor beta chains below, sequenced in a study of patients with pleural tuberculosis. One entry per CDR3 protein results from TCRdb running MiXCR on the reads. The table lists 29,000 or so distinct CDR3 sequences, 15% to 20% of them singletons. Source material: peripheral blood. The receptors come from a human donor with pleural tuberculosis.

Only one count was recorded for this clonotype. CDR3 amino acids: CSARKTSDNEQFF. CDR3 in DNA: TGCAGTGCTAGAAAGACTAGCGACAATGAGCAGTTCTTC. This chain links TRBV20-1 with TRBJ2-1, with TRBD2 identical over 8 bases. The CDR3 consists of 13 residues. V shed 2 bases and J 5 bases; nucleotides not matched to a gene: 2. From germline, CDR1 is DFQATT and CDR2 SNEGSKA (reference sequence).

The chain uses TRBV27 and TRBJ2-7, with no clear D. The V and J ends lost 6 bases and 1 base respectively, with 13 bases between them. This CDR3 spans 14 amino acids. Germline lookup yields CDR1 MNHEY and CDR2 SMNVEV (reference sequence). The CDR3 reads CASSSRKGSYEQYF. The CDR3 DNA reads as TGTGCCAGCAGCTCCAGGAAAGGATCCTACGAGCAGTACTTC.

This clonotype was recorded at least ten times. The chain has TRBV20-1 and TRBJ2-7, with 11 bases aligning to TRBD2. Trimming took 5 bases from V and 3 from J; bases not matched to a gene: 15. The CDR3 runs to 17 residues. Germline assignment: CDR1 DFQATT and CDR2 SNEGSKA (reference sequence). CDR3 nucleotide sequence: TGCAGTGCTGGTCGTCCGGGACTAGCGGTCCCCATCTACGAGCAGTACTTC. Translating gives CSAGRPGLAVPIYEQYF.

CDR3 sequence: CASSFGDAEQYF. CDR3 nucleotide sequence: TGCGCCAGCAGTTTTGGGGATGCCGAGCAGTACTTC. The chain couples TRBV5-1 to TRBJ2-7; D call uncertain. The V end lost 5 bases, the J end lost 6 bases, and 12 bases lay between the germline ends. The CDR3 consists of 12 residues. Germline V lookup: CDR1 SGHRS, CDR2 YFSETQ.

This clonotype is labeled medium-sized. The chain is built from TRBV20-1 and TRBJ1-1; D unresolved. The CDR3 runs 12 residues. Germline values: CDR1 DFQATT, CDR2 SNEGSKA (reference sequence). Trimming cost V 2 bases and J 9 bases, with 13 bases left between them. The CDR3 here is CSARYARAKAFF. CDR3 DNA: TGCAGTGCTAGATATGCTCGAGCTAAAGCTTTCTTT.

Concerning this clonotype: A much larger clonotype is one base distant, so this may be a read error. The J gene is TRBJ1-5, the V gene TRBV10-3; 7 nucleotides line up with TRBD1. Germline CDR1 is ENHRY and CDR2 is SYGVKD. This CDR3 has 15 amino acids. CDR3 in DNA: TGTGCCATCAGTGAGGGGACAGTTAGCGATCAGCCCCAGCATTTT. This encodes CAISEGTVSDQPQHF.

This clonotype was picked up many times. The CDR3 region has the DNA TGCGCCAGCAGCCAAGCATTTAAAGAAACGGCTTCCACAGATACGCAGTATTTT. Translating gives CASSQAFKETASTDTQYF. The chain carries TRBV4-1 and TRBJ2-3; D unclear. This CDR3 has 18 residues. V lost 1 base and J lost 2, with 19 bases in between. CDR1 and CDR2 (germline): MGHRA, YSYEKL.

This clonotype was recorded many times. CDR3 bases: TGTGCCAGCAGTTTATTGGCCCTCACAGGTGACACCTACGAGCAGTACTTC. Its translation: CASSLLALTGDTYEQYF. The chain employs TRBV28 and TRBJ2-7; D is perhaps TRBD1 (5 bases). Trimming cost V 1 base and J 2 bases, with 18 bases left between them. The CDR3 contains 17 residues. Germline V lookup: CDR1 MDHEN, CDR2 SYDVKM.